The 20 T cell receptor beta chains below all came from one sample that was sequenced in a study of blood T cell repertoires in COVID-19 (dated by TCRdb to 2020 to 2022). The library was prepared using the immunoSEQ multiplex PCR assay. Not all clones reach the TCRdb copy of this immuneACCESS table, which keeps in-frame sequences only. Checked studies attribute under half of the gap to unresolved V genes and leave the rest unexplained. For this sample there are 150,000 to 200,000 clones; around 82% appear just once. The ten largest clones capture about 11% of the sample. The sequencing input was peripheral blood. Receptors originate from a man in his 60s with active or convalescent COVID-19.

The chain recombines TRBV4-1 with TRBJ2-7; 13 bases fit TRBD2. Losses at the gene ends were 4 bases for V and 1 base for J; bases not matched to a gene: 7. CDR1 and CDR2 (germline): MGHRA, YSYEKL. This CDR3 is built from 17 residues. CDR3 sequence (DNA): TGCGCCAGCAGCCCCGGGACTAGCGGGATCAGTTCCTACGAGCAGTACTTC. This gives the protein CASSPGTSGISSYEQYF.

The genes are TRBV4-1 and TRBJ1-3; D gene unclear. V shed 2 bases and J shed 0 bases, with 11 bases lying between them. CDR3 length: 16 residues. Per germline, CDR1 MGHRA and CDR2 YSYEKL. The CDR3, as DNA: TGCGCCAGCAGCCAAAATAGCCCCCTCTCTGGAAACACCATATATTTT. Protein sequence: CASSQNSPLSGNTIYF.

The chain is built from TRBV19 and TRBJ1-5, with D uncertain. The V end was cut by 5 bases, the J end by 1 base, with 18 bases between. CDR3 size: 17 residues. Germline V gene sequence: CDR1 LNHDA, CDR2 SQIVND (reference sequence). CDR3 protein: CASSPDMSAGSNQPQHF. CDR3 DNA sequence: TGTGCCAGTAGTCCCGACATGTCGGCGGGAAGCAATCAGCCCCAGCATTTT.

This clone was observed a single time. The chain links TRBV5-6 to TRBJ2-1; D gene uncertain. This CDR3 is built from 15 residues. The germline V gene encodes CDR1 SGHDT and CDR2 YYEEEE. The ends were cut back, 0 bases at V and 0 bases at J, with 7 bases in the middle. The CDR3 is CASSLVSSSYNEQFF. The CDR3 DNA follows: TGTGCCAGCAGCTTGGTCTCCAGCTCCTACAATGAGCAGTTCTTC.

The chain carries TRBV28 and TRBJ1-4; D uncertain. CDR3 size: 13 residues. With 5 bases removed from V and 8 bases from J, the gap between germline ends came to 12 bases. Germline V gene lookup returns CDR1 MDHEN and CDR2 SYDVKM. CDR3 in DNA: TGTGCCAGCAGTGAGGGTCGAAGGGAAAAACTGTTTTTT. Its protein product is CASSEGRREKLFF.

The rearrangement links TRBV5-4 to TRBJ2-1; TRBD2 might be the D (5 bases). CDR3 size: 14 residues. Germline loops: CDR1 SGHNT, CDR2 YYREEE (reference sequence). V was trimmed by 0 bases and J by 6 bases, leaving 10 bases between them. The CDR3 loop reads CASSLESGINEQFF. In nucleotides, the CDR3 is TGTGCCAGCAGCTTGGAATCCGGGATCAATGAGCAGTTCTTC. Variable domain in full (rest from reference TRBV5-4 and TRBJ2-1): ETGVTQSPTHLIKTRGQQVTLRCSSQSGHNTVSWYQQALGQGPQFIFQYYREEENGRGNFPPRFSGLQFPNYSSELNVNALELDDSALYLCASSLESGINEQFFGPGTRLTVL.

J is TRBJ1-5 and V is TRBV28, with D possibly being TRBD1 (5 bases). CDR3 length: 16 amino acids. Germline V gene data show CDR1 as MDHEN and CDR2 as SYDVKM. V was cut by 3 bases and J by 0 bases, with 12 bases left in between. In DNA, the CDR3 is TGTGCCAGCAGTTTGGGGGGAGGTGGTAGCAATCAGCCCCAGCATTTT. Amino acid sequence: CASSLGGGGSNQPQHF.

V gene TRBV29-1 combines with J gene TRBJ1-1, with D hard to call. The CDR3 runs 11 residues. Per the germline V gene, CDR1 is SQVTM and CDR2 is ANQGSEA. With 0 bases removed from V and 7 bases from J, the gap between germline ends came to 6 bases. CDR3 region: CSVEESIEAFF. The CDR3, as DNA: TGCAGCGTTGAAGAGAGCATTGAAGCTTTCTTT.

The V call is TRBV25-1, the J call TRBJ2-5; tentatively, D is TRBD1 (5 bases). CDR3 length equals 14 residues. V was cut by 5 bases and J by 1 base, with 11 bases left in between. The germline CDR1 and CDR2 sequences are MGHDK and SYGVNS. In DNA, the CDR3 is TGTGCCAGCAGTCTGCGACAGATCCAAGAGACCCAGTACTTC. It codes for CASSLRQIQETQYF. Full variable domain (remainder filled in from reference TRBV25-1 and TRBJ2-5): EADIYQTPRYLVIGTGKKITLECSQTMGHDKMYWYQQDPGMELHLIHYSYGVNSTEKGDLSSESTVSRIRTEHFPLTLESARPSHTSQYLCASSLRQIQETQYFGPGTRLLVL.

This chain connects TRBV6-4 to TRBJ1-4; TRBD1 matches 8 bases. V lost 0 bases, J lost 4 bases, and 4 bases stayed unmatched. The CDR3 spans 16 residues. Germline CDR1 reads MRHNA; CDR2 reads SNTAGT. CDR3: CASSDSYRGDNEKLFF. For the CDR3, the DNA is TGTGCCAGCAGTGACTCTTACAGGGGGGATAATGAAAAACTGTTTTTT.

The CDR3 DNA is TGTGCCAGCAGGGCGGCATCAGAGACCCAGTACTTC. As protein: CASRAASETQYF. The chain recombines TRBV12-3 or TRBV12-4 with TRBJ2-5; D uncertain. Deletions cut 6 bases from V and 4 bases from J, with 9 bases between. CDR3 size: 12 residues.

This rearrangement joins TRBV3-1 (or the pseudogene TRBV3-2) to TRBJ2-2, with 7 bases identical to TRBD1. Germline V gene sequence: CDR1 LGHDT, CDR2 YNNKEL (reference sequence). The CDR3 has 16 residues. The ends lost 1 base at V and 4 bases at J; junction bases unmatched: 6. The CDR3 here is CASSQAKTGSTGELFF. Here the CDR3 DNA reads TGTGCCAGCAGCCAAGCTAAGACAGGGTCCACCGGGGAGCTGTTTTTT.

This sequence joins TRBV12-3 or TRBV12-4 and TRBJ2-2; D gene unclear. The CDR3 totals 13 residues. Trimming stripped 6 bases from V and 5 bases from J, with 10 bases between. In DNA, the CDR3 is TGTGCCAGCAGCCCGCAGATAACCGGGGAGCTGTTTTTT. This encodes CASSPQITGELFF.

The chain recombines TRBV10-3 with TRBJ2-3; no firm D call. Between the trimmed V and J ends, which lost 5 bases and 2 bases, there was a span of 2 bases. Germline V gene data show CDR1 as ENHRY and CDR2 as SYGVKD. The CDR3 has 11 amino acids. The CDR3 region is CAISLTDTQYF. CDR3 nucleotides: TGTGCCATCAGTCTCACAGATACGCAGTATTTT.

As DNA, the CDR3 is TGTGCCAGTAGTACAGGGCTCGAGTATGGCTACACCTTC. It yields the protein CASSTGLEYGYTF. The chain is built from TRBV19 and TRBJ1-2, with a tentative D call TRBD1 (5 bases). In germline, CDR1 is LNHDA, CDR2 SQIVND (reference sequence). This CDR3 is built from 13 residues. V was cut by 4 bases and J by 5 bases, with 11 bases left in between.

This chain uses TRBV14 with TRBJ2-7; 10 nucleotides agree with TRBD1. The CDR3 extends over 16 amino acids. V lost 2 bases and J lost 5; bases outside the gene matches: 9. Germline CDR1 is SGHDN and CDR2 is FVKESK. The CDR3 nucleotides read TGTGCCAGCAGCCAAAGCCTAGGACAGGGGGTGGACGAGCAGTACTTC. It codes for CASSQSLGQGVDEQYF.

This clone was observed a few times. The rearrangement uses TRBV5-1 and TRBJ2-3; D is perhaps TRBD1 (5 bases). The CDR3 runs to 18 residues. Trimming cost V 0 bases and J 1 base, with 18 bases left between them. Per the germline V gene, CDR1 is SGHRS and CDR2 is YFSETQ. For the CDR3, the DNA is TGCGCCAGCAGCTTGGCGATATTGGCAGGGAAGGGCACAGATACGCAGTATTTT. Protein: CASSLAILAGKGTDTQYF.

CDR3 sequence: CASMAAWGYTF. In DNA, the CDR3 is TGTGCCAGTATGGCGGCTTGGGGCTACACCTTC. This sequence joins TRBV19 and TRBJ1-2; D gene uncertain. The V and J ends lost 7 bases and 8 bases respectively, with 11 bases between them. The CDR3 has 11 amino acids. Looked up from germline, CDR1 is LNHDA and CDR2 is SQIVND (reference sequence).

This clone is a singleton in its sample. This chain joins TRBV23-1 and TRBJ2-7; D perhaps matches TRBD2 (6 bases). TRBV23-1 is given ORF status, its function remaining uncertain. The CDR3 is 15 amino acids. V lost 9 bases and J 5 bases, leaving 23 bases between the germline ends. As DNA, the CDR3 is TGCGCCAGGCATCCAGGCCGGGGGTTAGTGAACGAGCAGTACTTC. It yields the protein CARHPGRGLVNEQYF.

The chain carries TRBV7-9 and TRBJ1-4; D remains ambiguous. Trimming shortened V by 5 bases and J by 4 bases, and 8 bases separated the two germline ends. Germline lookup yields CDR1 SEHNR and CDR2 FQNEAQ (reference sequence). The CDR3 sequence is 13 residues long. This chain's CDR3 is CASSEGLNEKLFF. The DNA for the CDR3 is TGTGCCAGCAGCGAGGGCCTTAATGAAAAACTGTTTTTT.